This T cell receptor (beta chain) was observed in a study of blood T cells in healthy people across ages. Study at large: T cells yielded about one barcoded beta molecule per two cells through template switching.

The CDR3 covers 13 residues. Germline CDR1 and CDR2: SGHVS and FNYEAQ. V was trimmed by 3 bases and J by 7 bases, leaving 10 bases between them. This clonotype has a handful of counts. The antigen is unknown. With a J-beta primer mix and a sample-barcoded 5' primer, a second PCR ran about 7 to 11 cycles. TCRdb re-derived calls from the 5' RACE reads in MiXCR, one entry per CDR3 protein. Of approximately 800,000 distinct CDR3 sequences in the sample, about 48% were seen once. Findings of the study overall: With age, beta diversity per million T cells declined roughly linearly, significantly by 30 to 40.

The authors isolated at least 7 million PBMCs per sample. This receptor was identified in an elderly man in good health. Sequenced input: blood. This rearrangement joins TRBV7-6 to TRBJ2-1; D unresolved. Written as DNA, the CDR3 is TGTGCCAGCAGCTTCGCAGCCAGGAATGAGCAGTTCTTC. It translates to CASSFAARNEQFF.